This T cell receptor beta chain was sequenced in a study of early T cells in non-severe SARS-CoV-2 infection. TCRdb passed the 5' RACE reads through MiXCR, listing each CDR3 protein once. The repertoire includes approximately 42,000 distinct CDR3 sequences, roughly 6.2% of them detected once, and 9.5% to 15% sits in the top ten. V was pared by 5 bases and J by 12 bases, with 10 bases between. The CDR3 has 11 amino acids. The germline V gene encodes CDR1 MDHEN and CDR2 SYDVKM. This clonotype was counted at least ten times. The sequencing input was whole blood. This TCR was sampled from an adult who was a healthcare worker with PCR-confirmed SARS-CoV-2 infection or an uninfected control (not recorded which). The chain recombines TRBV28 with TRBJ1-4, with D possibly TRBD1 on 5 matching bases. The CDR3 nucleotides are TGTGCCAGCAGTAACAGGCCCCAACTGTTTTTT. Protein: CASSNRPQLFF.